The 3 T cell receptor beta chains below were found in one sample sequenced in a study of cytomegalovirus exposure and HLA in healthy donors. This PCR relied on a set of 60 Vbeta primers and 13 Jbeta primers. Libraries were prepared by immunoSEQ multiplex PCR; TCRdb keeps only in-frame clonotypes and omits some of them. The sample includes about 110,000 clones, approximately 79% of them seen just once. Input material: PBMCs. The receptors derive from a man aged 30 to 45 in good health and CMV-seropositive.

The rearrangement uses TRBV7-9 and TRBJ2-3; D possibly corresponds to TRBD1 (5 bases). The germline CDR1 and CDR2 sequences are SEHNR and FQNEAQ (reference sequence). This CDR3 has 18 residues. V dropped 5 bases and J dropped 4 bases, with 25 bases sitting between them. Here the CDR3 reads CASSPNGWYRRKPDTQYF. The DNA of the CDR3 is TGTGCCAGCAGCCCCAACGGTTGGTACAGGCGGAAGCCAGATACGCAGTATTTT. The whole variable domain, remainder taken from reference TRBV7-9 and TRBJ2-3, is DTGVSQNPRHKITKRGQNVTFRCDPISEHNRLYWYRQTLGQGPEFLTYFQNEAQLEKSRLLSDRFSAERPKGSFSTLEIQRTEQGDSAMYLCASSPNGWYRRKPDTQYFGPGTRLTVL.

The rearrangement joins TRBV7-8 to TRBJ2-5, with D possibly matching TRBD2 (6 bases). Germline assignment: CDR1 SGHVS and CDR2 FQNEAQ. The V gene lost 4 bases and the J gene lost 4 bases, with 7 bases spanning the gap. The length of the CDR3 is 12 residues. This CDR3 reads CASSSGGETQYF. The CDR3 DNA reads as TGTGCCAGCAGCTCCGGGGGAGAGACCCAGTACTTC.

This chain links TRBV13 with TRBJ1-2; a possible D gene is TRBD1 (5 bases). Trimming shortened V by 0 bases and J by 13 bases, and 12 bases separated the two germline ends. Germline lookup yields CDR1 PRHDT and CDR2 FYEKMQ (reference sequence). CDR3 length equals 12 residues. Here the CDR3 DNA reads TGTGCCAGCAGCTTAGGCCCTCGAAGGGGCACCTTC. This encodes CASSLGPRRGTF.